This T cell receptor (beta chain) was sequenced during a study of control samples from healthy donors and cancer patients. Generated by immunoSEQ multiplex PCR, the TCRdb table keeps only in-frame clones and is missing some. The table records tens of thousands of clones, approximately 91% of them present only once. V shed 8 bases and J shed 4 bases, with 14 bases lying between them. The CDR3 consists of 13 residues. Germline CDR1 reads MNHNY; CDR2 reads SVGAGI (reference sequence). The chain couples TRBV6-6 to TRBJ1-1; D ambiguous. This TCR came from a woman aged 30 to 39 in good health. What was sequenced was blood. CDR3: CASDLGYGTEAFF. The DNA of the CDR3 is TGTGCCAGCGACCTTGGGTACGGCACTGAAGCTTTCTTT.